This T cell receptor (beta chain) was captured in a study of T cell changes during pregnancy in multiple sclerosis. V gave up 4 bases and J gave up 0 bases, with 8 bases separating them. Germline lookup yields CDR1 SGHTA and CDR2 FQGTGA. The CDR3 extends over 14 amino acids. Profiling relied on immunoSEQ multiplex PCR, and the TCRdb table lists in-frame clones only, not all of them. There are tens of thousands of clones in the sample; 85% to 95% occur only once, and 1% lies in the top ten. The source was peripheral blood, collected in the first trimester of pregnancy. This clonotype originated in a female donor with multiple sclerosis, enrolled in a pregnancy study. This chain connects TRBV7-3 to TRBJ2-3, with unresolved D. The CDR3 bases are TGTGCCAGCAGCTCCCCCCTTAGCACAGATACGCAGTATTTT. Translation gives CASSSPLSTDTQYF.